A selection of T cell receptor beta chains follows, all from one sample in a study of T-cell reconstitution after alpha-beta-depleted transplantation in children. TCRdb fed the PCR reads into MiXCR, producing one record per CDR3 protein. The sample contains around 960,000 distinct CDR3 sequences, roughly 29% of which appear only once. The material was PBMCs, mostly from graft donor cells, obtained 360 days after TCRalphabeta/CD19-depleted stem cell transplant. These receptor sequences come from a boy under two years old who had a stem cell transplant for SCID, so the T cells may come from the graft donor. The CDR3 runs from the conserved cysteine through the conserved F or W. The D gene is left open where the match is weak. The size of a clone is reported for some rows only, either as once, few or many, or as a class for expanded clones.

TRBJ2-1 | TRBV20-1 | few | - | CSASTSGYNEQFF | TGCAGTGCTAGTACGAGCGGATACAATGAGCAGTTCTTC
TRBJ2-1 | TRBV19 | - | TRBD2 | CASSIGRLAGSLRSSYNEQFF | TGTGCCAGTAGTATAGGGAGACTAGCGGGGTCCCTCAGGAGCTCCTACAATGAGCAGTTCTTC
TRBJ2-5 | TRBV10-2 | - | TRBD1 | CASSGRRTGSPGETQYF | TGCGCCAGCAGTGGGCGGCGGACAGGGTCCCCAGGAGAGACCCAGTACTTC
TRBJ2-3 | TRBV5-6 | few | - | CASRRLGAADTQYF | TGTGCCAGCAGGAGACTTGGGGCCGCAGATACGCAGTATTTT
TRBJ2-1 | TRBV5-1 | - | - | CASSPPTLRVTEQFF | TGCGCCAGCAGCCCGCCCACACTTAGGGTAACAGAGCAGTTCTTC
TRBJ2-5 | TRBV5-5 | - | TRBD2 | CASSWLAGRQETQYF | TGTGCCAGCAGCTGGCTAGCGGGAAGGCAAGAGACCCAGTACTTC
TRBJ1-4 | TRBV4-3 | - | - | CASSQEGQPFEKLFF | TGCGCCAGCAGCCAAGAAGGCCAGCCCTTTGAAAAACTGTTTTTT
TRBJ2-5 | TRBV28 | - | - | CASSLVGGRRPETQYF | TGTGCCAGCAGTTTAGTAGGGGGGCGGCGTCCAGAGACCCAGTACTTC
TRBJ1-1 | TRBV7-3 | - | - | CASSLPPGRSFF | TGTGCCAGCAGCTTACCACCAGGGCGGTCATTCTTT
TRBJ2-1 | TRBV19 | - | TRBD2 | CASSIGLAGENEQFF | TGTGCCAGTAGTATAGGACTAGCGGGGGAGAATGAGCAGTTCTTC
TRBJ2-1 | TRBV5-1 | - | TRBD1 | CASSPTGDNEQFF | TGCGCCAGCAGCCCGACAGGGGACAATGAGCAGTTCTTC
TRBJ2-7 | TRBV5-1 | - | - | CASSGTAEQYF | TGCGCCAGCAGCGGAACCGCCGAGCAGTACTTC
TRBJ2-3 | TRBV24-1 | few | - | CATSDPSKDTQYF | TGTGCCACCAGTGATCCGTCAAAAGATACGCAGTATTTT
TRBJ2-1 | TRBV4-2 | few | - | CASSLSVGSSYNEQFF | TGTGCCAGCAGCCTCTCGGTGGGGAGCTCCTACAATGAGCAGTTCTTC
TRBJ1-1 | TRBV7-9 | - | - | CASSARGTVMNTEAFF | TGTGCCAGCAGCGCCAGGGGTACAGTCATGAACACTGAAGCTTTCTTT
TRBJ1-5 | TRBV6-1 | - | TRBD1 | CASSEGDRAHQPQHF | TGTGCCAGCAGTGAAGGGGACAGGGCCCATCAGCCCCAGCATTTT
TRBJ1-3 | TRBV12-3/TRBV12-4 | - | TRBD1 | CASRTDRVGGNTIYF | TGTGCCAGCAGAACGGACAGGGTTGGCGGAAACACCATATATTTT
TRBJ2-7 | TRBV15 | - | - | CATSRERRIRDEQYF | TGTGCCACCAGCAGAGAAAGACGGATCCGGGACGAGCAGTACTTC
TRBJ1-1 | TRBV20-1 | few | - | CSASGPGQTNTEAFF | TGCAGTGCTAGTGGCCCCGGCCAAACGAACACTGAAGCTTTCTTT
TRBJ2-3 | TRBV10-3 | few | TRBD1 | CAISEGTTGEADTQYF | TGTGCCATCAGTGAGGGAACGACAGGGGAGGCAGATACGCAGTATTTT
TRBJ2-5 | TRBV20-1 | - | TRBD2 | CSARVGGGLQETQYF | TGCAGTGCTAGGGTCGGGGGGGGACTCCAAGAGACCCAGTACTTC
TRBJ2-7 | TRBV7-8 | - | - | CASSFQRGEQYF | TGTGCCAGCAGCTTCCAGCGTGGCGAGCAGTACTTC
TRBJ1-1 | TRBV20-1 | - | - | CSVGSANTEAFF | TGCAGTGTCGGTTCAGCGAACACTGAAGCTTTCTTT
TRBJ1-5 | TRBV12-3/TRBV12-4 | many | TRBD1 | CASSPTGVGNQPQHF | TGTGCCAGCAGCCCCACAGGGGTTGGCAATCAGCCCCAGCATTTT
TRBJ2-4 | TRBV18 | - | TRBD1 | CASSPPVGQGVNIQYF | TGTGCCAGCTCACCCCCGGTGGGACAGGGTGTAAACATTCAGTACTTC
TRBJ2-3 | TRBV9 | - | - | CASTPGTISTDTQYF | TGTGCCAGCACCCCCGGGACCATATCCACAGATACGCAGTATTTT
TRBJ2-1 | TRBV2 | - | TRBD2 | CASSEWLAGVYNEQFF | TGTGCCAGCAGTGAATGGCTAGCGGGGGTTTACAATGAGCAGTTCTTC
TRBJ1-1 | TRBV4-2 | few | - | CASSQAQGAEAFF | TGTGCCAGCAGCCAAGCACAGGGCGCTGAAGCTTTCTTT
TRBJ2-5 | TRBV7-2 | once | TRBD2 | CASSLERGTYQETQYF | TGTGCCAGCAGCTTAGAGCGGGGGACCTACCAAGAGACCCAGTACTTC
TRBJ2-5 | TRBV14 | - | - | CASSQVGLVQETQYF | TGTGCCAGCAGCCAAGTTGGGTTGGTCCAAGAGACCCAGTACTTC
TRBJ1-1 | TRBV7-8 | few | - | CASSSDKNTEAFF | TGTGCCAGCAGCTCGGACAAGAACACTGAAGCTTTCTTT
TRBJ2-3 | TRBV20-1 | few | TRBD2 | CSAREGGGGAQYF | TGCAGTGCTAGAGAAGGGGGCGGGGGGGCCCAGTATTTT
TRBJ1-1 | TRBV12-3/TRBV12-4 | - | - | CASSLSRPEAFF | TGTGCCAGCAGTTTAAGTCGGCCTGAAGCTTTCTTT
TRBJ2-1 | TRBV20-1 | - | - | CSASLHDEQFF | TGCAGTGCTTCTTTGCACGATGAGCAGTTCTTC
TRBJ2-2 | TRBV25-1 | few | - | CASSAEGGRDTGELFF | TGTGCCAGCTCCGCCGAGGGGGGCAGGGACACCGGGGAGCTGTTTTTT
TRBJ2-7 | TRBV4-3 | few | - | CASSQEWDLGNYEQYF | TGCGCCAGCAGCCAAGAATGGGACTTAGGTAATTACGAGCAGTACTTC
TRBJ2-3 | TRBV20-1 | - | TRBD1 | CSARRDRVLGDTQYF | TGCAGTGCTAGACGGGACAGGGTTTTGGGAGATACGCAGTATTTT
TRBJ2-7 | TRBV28 | few | - | CASSFTGTSILGEQYF | TGTGCCAGCAGTTTTACGGGGACATCGATTCTGGGCGAGCAGTACTTC
TRBJ2-7 | TRBV29-1 | once | TRBD2 | CSVEGRGGYDEQYF | TGCAGCGTTGAAGGTCGGGGGGGATACGACGAGCAGTACTTC
TRBJ2-5 | TRBV4-3 | few | - | CASSQDWTHEETQYF | TGCGCCAGCAGCCAAGATTGGACACACGAAGAGACCCAGTACTTC
TRBJ1-1 | TRBV7-9 | few | TRBD1 | CASSLKEQGARGTEAFF | TGTGCCAGCAGCTTGAAGGAGCAGGGGGCAAGGGGGACTGAAGCTTTCTTT
TRBJ2-3 | TRBV18 | few | - | CASSPGERLFTDTQYF | TGTGCCAGCTCACCGGGTGAGAGGCTTTTCACAGATACGCAGTATTTT
TRBJ2-6 | TRBV7-8 | - | - | CASSLRGSRTSGANVLTF | TGTGCCAGCAGCTTAAGGGGGAGTAGAACCTCTGGGGCCAACGTCCTGACTTTC
TRBJ1-6 | TRBV4-1 | - | - | CASSQDGLNVGSSYNSPLHF | TGCGCCAGCAGCCAAGATGGCCTGAATGTGGGAAGCTCCTATAATTCACCCCTCCACTTT
TRBJ2-7 | TRBV4-3 | - | - | CASSQGILGSYEQYF | TGCGCCAGCAGCCAAGGTATTCTGGGTTCCTACGAGCAGTACTTC
TRBJ1-5 | TRBV25-1 | - | - | CASSEGARVYSNQPQHF | TGTGCCAGCAGTGAAGGGGCCCGGGTTTATAGCAATCAGCCCCAGCATTTT
TRBJ1-5 | TRBV12-3/TRBV12-4 | many | - | CASSVQGGNQPQHF | TGTGCCAGCAGCGTCCAGGGTGGCAATCAGCCCCAGCATTTT
TRBJ2-1 | TRBV12-3/TRBV12-4 | - | TRBD2 | CASRPMMGPASGGSGNEQFF | TGTGCCAGCAGACCGATGATGGGCCCGGCTAGCGGGGGGTCTGGTAATGAGCAGTTCTTC
TRBJ2-1 | TRBV20-1 | many | TRBD1 | CSAKRQGVNEQFF | TGCAGTGCGAAGAGACAGGGTGTCAATGAGCAGTTCTTC
TRBJ2-1 | TRBV12-3/TRBV12-4 | - | - | CASSWSRLASGEQFF | TGTGCCAGCAGTTGGAGCAGGCTTGCTAGTGGTGAGCAGTTCTTC
TRBJ2-3 | TRBV4-2 | - | - | CASSSRGDKRTDTQYF | TGTGCCAGCAGCTCCCGGGGGGACAAACGCACAGATACGCAGTATTTT
TRBJ2-1 | TRBV7-6 | few | - | CASSLTKGNEQFF | TGTGCCAGCAGCTTGACGAAGGGGAATGAGCAGTTCTTC
TRBJ2-2 | TRBV24-1 | few | - | CATSDSGAHTGELFF | TGTGCCACCAGTGATTCGGGAGCACACACCGGGGAGCTGTTTTTT
TRBJ2-3 | TRBV20-1 | - | - | CSANGGGDTQYF | TGCAGTGCTAACGGGGGAGGTGATACGCAGTATTTT
TRBJ2-1 | TRBV5-1 | - | TRBD2 | CASSHGASGRNEQFF | TGCGCCAGCAGCCACGGGGCTAGCGGAAGGAATGAGCAGTTCTTC
TRBJ2-7 | TRBV27 | - | - | CASSPTGWSSYEQYF | TGTGCCAGCAGTCCAACAGGGTGGAGCTCCTACGAGCAGTACTTC
TRBJ2-1 | TRBV19 | few | - | CASERGYGNNEQFF | TGTGCCAGTGAAAGGGGGTATGGGAACAATGAGCAGTTCTTC
TRBJ1-1 | TRBV4-3 | few | - | CASSHPGWGTEAFF | TGCGCCAGCAGCCACCCAGGGTGGGGCACTGAAGCTTTCTTT
TRBJ2-1 | TRBV3-1 | - | TRBD2 | CASSKRVAGVPSSYNEQFF | TGTGCCAGCAGCAAGCGGGTAGCGGGGGTTCCGAGCTCCTACAATGAGCAGTTCTTC
TRBJ2-3 | TRBV12-3/TRBV12-4 | - | TRBD2 | CASSLGSGVADTQYF | TGTGCCAGCAGCCTGGGTAGCGGGGTCGCAGATACGCAGTATTTT